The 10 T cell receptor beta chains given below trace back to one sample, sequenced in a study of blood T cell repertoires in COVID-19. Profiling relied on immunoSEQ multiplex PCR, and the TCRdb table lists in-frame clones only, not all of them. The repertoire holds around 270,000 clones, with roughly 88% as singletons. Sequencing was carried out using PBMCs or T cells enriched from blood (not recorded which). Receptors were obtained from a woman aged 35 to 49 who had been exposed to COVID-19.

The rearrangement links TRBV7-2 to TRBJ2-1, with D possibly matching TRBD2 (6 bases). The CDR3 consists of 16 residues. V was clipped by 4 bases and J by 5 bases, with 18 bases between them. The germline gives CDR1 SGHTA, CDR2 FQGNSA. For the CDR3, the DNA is TGTGCCAGCAGCTCCATCGGGGGTGACGCGGACAATGAGCAGTTCTTC. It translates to CASSSIGGDADNEQFF.

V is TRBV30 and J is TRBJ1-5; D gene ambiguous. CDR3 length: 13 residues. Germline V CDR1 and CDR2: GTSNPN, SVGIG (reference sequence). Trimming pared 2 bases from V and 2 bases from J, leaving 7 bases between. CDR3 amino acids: CAWSLSGNQPQHF. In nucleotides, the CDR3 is TGTGCCTGGAGTCTCAGCGGCAATCAGCCCCAGCATTTT.

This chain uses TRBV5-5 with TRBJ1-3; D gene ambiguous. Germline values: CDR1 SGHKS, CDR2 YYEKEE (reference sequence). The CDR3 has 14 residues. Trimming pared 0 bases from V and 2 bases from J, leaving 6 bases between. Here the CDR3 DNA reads TGTGCCAGCAGCTTGGAACAAGCTGGAAACACCATATATTTT. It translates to CASSLEQAGNTIYF.

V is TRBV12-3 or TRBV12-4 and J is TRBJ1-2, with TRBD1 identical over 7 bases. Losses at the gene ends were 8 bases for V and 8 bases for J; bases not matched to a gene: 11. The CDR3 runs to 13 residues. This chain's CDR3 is CASDLLGGGGYTF. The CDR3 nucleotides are TGTGCCAGCGACCTTCTAGGAGGGGGCGGCTACACCTTC.

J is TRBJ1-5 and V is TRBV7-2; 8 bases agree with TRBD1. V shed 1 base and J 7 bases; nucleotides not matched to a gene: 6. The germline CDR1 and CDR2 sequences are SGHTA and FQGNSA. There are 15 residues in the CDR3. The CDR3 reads CASSLGLTGGQPQHF. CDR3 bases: TGTGCCAGCAGCTTAGGGCTCACAGGGGGACAGCCCCAGCATTTT.

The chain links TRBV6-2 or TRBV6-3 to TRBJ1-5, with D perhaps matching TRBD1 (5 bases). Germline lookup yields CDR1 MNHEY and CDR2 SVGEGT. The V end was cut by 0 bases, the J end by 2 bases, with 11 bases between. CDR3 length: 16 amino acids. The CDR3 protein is CASSYSSGGGNQPQHF. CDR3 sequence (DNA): TGTGCCAGCAGTTACTCGAGCGGGGGGGGCAATCAGCCCCAGCATTTT.

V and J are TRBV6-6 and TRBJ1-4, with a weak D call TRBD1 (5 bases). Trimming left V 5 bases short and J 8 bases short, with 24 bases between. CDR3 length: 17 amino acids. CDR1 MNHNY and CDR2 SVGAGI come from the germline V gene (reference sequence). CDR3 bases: TGTGCCAGCAGTCGAACTGTAGGGTCAGGGATTCGAGAAAAACTGTTTTTT. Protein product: CASSRTVGSGIREKLFF.

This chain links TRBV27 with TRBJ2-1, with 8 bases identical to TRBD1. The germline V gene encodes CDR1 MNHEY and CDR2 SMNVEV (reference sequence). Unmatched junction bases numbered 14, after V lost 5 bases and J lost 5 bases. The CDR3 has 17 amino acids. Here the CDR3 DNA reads TGTGCCAGCAGTCGAAAGCGCAGGGGGCTCCCCAACAATGAGCAGTTCTTC. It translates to CASSRKRRGLPNNEQFF.

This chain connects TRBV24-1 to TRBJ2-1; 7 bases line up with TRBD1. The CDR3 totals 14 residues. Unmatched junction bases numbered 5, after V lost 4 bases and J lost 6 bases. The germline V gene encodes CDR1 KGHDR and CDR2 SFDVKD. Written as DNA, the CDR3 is TGTGCCACCAGTGACTACAGGGGTGTCAATGAGCAGTTCTTC. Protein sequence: CATSDYRGVNEQFF.

The CDR3 region has the DNA TGTGCCACCAGTGATACGACAGGGTCGGACAATGAGCAGTTCTTC. It is translated as CATSDTTGSDNEQFF. The chain is built from TRBV24-1 and TRBJ2-1; 7 nucleotides match TRBD1. V was clipped by 3 bases and J by 5 bases; unmatched bases: 6. This CDR3 has 15 amino acids. Germline CDR1 reads KGHDR; CDR2 reads SFDVKD.